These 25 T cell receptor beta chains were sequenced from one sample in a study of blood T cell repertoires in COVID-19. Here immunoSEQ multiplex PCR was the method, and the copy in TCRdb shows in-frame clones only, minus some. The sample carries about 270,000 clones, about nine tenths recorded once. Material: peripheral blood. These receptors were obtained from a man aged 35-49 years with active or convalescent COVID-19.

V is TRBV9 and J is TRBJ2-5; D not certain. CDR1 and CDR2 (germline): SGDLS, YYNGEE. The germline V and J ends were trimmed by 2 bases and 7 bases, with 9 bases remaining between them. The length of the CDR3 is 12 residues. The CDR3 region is CASSVESGTQYF. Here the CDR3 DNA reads TGTGCCAGCAGCGTTGAATCAGGGACCCAGTACTTC.

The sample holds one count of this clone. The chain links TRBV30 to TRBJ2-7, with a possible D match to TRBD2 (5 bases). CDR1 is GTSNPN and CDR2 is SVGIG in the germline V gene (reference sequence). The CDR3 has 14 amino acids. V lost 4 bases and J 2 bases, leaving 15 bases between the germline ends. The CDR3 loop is CAWKGPDGTYEQYF. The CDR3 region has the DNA TGTGCCTGGAAGGGTCCTGACGGGACCTACGAGCAGTACTTC.

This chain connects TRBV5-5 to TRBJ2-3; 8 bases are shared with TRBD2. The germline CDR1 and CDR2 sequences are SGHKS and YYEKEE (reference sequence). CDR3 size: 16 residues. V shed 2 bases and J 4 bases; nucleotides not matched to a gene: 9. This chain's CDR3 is CASSFSLTGGADTQYF. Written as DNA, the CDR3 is TGTGCCAGCAGCTTTTCCCTCACGGGAGGGGCAGATACGCAGTATTTT. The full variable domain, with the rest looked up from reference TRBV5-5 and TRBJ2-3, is DAGVTQSPTHLIKTRGQQVTLRCSPISGHKSVSWYQQVLGQGPQFIFQYYEKEERGRGNFPDRFSARQFPNYSSELNVNALLLGDSALYLCASSFSLTGGADTQYFGPGTRLTVL.

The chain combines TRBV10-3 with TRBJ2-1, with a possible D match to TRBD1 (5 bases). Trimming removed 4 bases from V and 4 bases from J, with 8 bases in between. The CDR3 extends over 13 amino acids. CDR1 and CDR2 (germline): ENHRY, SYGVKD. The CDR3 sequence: CAISAGQYNEQFF. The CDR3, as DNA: TGTGCCATCAGTGCAGGGCAGTACAATGAGCAGTTCTTC.

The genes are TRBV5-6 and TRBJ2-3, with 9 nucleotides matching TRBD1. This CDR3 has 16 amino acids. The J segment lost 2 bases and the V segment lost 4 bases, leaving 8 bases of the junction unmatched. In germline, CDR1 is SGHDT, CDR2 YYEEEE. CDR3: CASSRKGQGVTDTQYF. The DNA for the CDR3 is TGTGCCAGCAGCCGGAAGGGACAGGGTGTCACAGATACGCAGTATTTT.

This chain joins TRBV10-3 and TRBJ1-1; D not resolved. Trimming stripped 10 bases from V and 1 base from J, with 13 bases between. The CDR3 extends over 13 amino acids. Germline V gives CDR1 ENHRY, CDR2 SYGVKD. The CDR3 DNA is TGTGCCACCAGCGGACTGGAGAACACTGAAGCTTTCTTT. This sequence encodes CATSGLENTEAFF.

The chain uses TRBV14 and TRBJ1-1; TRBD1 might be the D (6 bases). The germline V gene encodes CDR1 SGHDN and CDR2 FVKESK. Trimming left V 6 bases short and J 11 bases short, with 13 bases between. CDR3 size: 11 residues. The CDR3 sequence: CASSRGGLAFF. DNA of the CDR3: TGTGCCAGCAGTCGCGGGGGCTTGGCTTTCTTT.

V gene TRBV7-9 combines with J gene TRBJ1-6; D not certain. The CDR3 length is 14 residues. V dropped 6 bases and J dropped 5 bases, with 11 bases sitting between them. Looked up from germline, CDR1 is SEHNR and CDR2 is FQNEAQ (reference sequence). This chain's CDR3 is CASRQDADNSPLHF. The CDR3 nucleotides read TGTGCCAGCAGACAAGATGCCGATAATTCACCCCTCCACTTT.

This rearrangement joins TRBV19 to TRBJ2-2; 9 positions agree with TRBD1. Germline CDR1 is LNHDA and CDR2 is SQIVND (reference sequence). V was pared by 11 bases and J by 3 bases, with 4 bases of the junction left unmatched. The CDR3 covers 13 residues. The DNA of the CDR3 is TGTGCCTCTTGGGACAGGGACACCGGGGAGCTGTTTTTT. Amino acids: CASWDRDTGELFF.

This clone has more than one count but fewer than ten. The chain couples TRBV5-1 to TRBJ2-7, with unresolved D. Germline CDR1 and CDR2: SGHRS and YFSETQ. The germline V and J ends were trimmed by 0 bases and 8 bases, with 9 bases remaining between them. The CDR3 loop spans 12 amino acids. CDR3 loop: CASSLDAAKQYF. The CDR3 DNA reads TGCGCCAGCAGCTTGGACGCTGCGAAGCAGTACTTC.

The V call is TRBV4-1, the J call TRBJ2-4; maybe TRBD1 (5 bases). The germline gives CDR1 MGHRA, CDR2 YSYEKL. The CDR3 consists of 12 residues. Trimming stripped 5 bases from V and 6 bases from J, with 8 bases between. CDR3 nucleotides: TGCGCCAGCAGCAGGGGTGGAAACATTCAGTACTTC. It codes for CASSRGGNIQYF.

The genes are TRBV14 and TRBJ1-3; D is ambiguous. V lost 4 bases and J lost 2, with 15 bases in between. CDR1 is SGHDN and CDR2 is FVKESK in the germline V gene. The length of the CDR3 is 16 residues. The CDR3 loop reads CASSPLDSAAGNTIYF. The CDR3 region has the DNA TGTGCCAGCAGCCCCCTGGACTCGGCCGCTGGAAACACCATATATTTT.

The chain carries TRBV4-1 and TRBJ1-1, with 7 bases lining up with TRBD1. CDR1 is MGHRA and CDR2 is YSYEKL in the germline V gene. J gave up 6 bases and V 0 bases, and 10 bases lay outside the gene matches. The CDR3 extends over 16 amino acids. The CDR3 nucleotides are TGCGCCAGCAGCCAAGAGGATGTGGTGGGGACAGCTGAAGCTTTCTTT. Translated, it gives CASSQEDVVGTAEAFF.

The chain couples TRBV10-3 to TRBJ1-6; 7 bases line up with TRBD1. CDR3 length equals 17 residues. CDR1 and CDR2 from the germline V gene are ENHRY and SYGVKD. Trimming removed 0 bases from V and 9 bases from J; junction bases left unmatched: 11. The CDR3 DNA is TGTGCCATCAGTGAGTCGAAGGGACAGCAAGCCGGTTCACCCCTCCACTTT. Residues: CAISESKGQQAGSPLHF.

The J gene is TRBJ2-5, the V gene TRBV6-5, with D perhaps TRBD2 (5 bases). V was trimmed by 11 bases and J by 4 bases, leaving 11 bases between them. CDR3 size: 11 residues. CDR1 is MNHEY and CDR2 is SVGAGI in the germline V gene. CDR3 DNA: TGTGCCGTGGGTCGGGGAGAGACCCAGTACTTC. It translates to CAVGRGETQYF.

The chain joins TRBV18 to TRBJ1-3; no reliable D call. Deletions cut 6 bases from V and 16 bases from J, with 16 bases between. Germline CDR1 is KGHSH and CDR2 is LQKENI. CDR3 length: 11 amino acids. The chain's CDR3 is CASSLAGIWYF. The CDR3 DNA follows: TGTGCCAGCTCGCTGGCCGGGATATGGTATTTT.

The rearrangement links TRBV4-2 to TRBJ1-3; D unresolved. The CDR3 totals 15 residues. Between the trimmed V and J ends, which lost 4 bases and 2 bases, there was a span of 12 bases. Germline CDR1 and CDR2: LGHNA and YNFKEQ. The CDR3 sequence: CASSLNPQAGNTIYF. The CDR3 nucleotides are TGTGCCAGCAGCCTGAACCCTCAGGCTGGAAACACCATATATTTT.

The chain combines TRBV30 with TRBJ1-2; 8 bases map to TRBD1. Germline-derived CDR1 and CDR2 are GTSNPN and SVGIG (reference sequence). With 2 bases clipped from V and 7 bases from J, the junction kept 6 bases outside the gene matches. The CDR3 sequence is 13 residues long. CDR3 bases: TGTGCCTGGAGTCTCACAGGGGGGCTTGGCTACACCTTC. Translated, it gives CAWSLTGGLGYTF.

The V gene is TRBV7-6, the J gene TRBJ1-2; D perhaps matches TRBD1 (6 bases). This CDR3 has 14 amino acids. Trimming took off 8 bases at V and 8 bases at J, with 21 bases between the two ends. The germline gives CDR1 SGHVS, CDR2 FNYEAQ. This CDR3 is CASHPGGADLGYTF. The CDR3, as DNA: TGTGCCAGCCACCCGGGGGGGGCGGACCTCGGCTACACCTTC.

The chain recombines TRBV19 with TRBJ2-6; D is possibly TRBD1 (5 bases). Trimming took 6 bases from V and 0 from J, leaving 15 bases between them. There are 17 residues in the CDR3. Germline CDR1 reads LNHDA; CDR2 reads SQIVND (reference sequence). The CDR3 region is CASRRAGWSSGANVLTF. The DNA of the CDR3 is TGTGCCAGTAGGAGAGCAGGGTGGAGCTCTGGGGCCAACGTCCTGACTTTC. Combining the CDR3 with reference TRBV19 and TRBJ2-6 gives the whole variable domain DGGITQSPKYLFRKEGQNVTLSCEQNLNHDAMYWYRQDPGQGLRLIYYSQIVNDFQKGDIAEGYSVSREKKESFPLTVTSAQKNPTAFYLCASRRAGWSSGANVLTFGAGSRLTVL.

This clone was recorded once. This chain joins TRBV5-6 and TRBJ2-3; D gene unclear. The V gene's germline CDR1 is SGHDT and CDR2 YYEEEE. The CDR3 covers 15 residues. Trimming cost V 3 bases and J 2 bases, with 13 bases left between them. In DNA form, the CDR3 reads TGTGCCAGCAGCTACAGCTTGACATCCACAGATACGCAGTATTTT. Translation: CASSYSLTSTDTQYF.

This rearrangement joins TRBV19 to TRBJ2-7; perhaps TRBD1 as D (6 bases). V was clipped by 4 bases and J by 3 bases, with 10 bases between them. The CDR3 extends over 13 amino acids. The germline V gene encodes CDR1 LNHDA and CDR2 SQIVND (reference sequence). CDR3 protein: CASSRTARYEQYF. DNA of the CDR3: TGTGCCAGTAGTAGGACAGCCCGCTACGAGCAGTACTTC.

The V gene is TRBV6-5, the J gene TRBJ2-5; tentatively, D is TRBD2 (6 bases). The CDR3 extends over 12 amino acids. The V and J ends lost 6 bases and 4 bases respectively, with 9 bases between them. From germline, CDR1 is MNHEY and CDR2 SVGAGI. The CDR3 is CASSGSGETQYF. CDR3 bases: TGTGCCAGCAGCGGGAGTGGAGAGACCCAGTACTTC.

The CDR3 is CASTLRQGAWSGELFF. The CDR3 region has the DNA TGTGCCAGCACGTTGAGACAGGGGGCATGGTCCGGGGAGCTGTTTTTT. The rearrangement uses TRBV27 and TRBJ2-2; 10 bases align to TRBD1. The CDR3 length is 16 residues. In germline, CDR1 is MNHEY, CDR2 SMNVEV (reference sequence). The ends lost 7 bases at V and 6 bases at J; junction bases unmatched: 11.

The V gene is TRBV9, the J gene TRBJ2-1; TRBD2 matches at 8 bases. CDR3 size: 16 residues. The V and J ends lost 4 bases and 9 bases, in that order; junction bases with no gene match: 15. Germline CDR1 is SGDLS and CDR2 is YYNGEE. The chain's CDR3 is CASSPLTGLVGSEQFF. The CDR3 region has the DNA TGTGCCAGCAGCCCTTTAACGGGACTAGTAGGAAGTGAGCAGTTCTTC.